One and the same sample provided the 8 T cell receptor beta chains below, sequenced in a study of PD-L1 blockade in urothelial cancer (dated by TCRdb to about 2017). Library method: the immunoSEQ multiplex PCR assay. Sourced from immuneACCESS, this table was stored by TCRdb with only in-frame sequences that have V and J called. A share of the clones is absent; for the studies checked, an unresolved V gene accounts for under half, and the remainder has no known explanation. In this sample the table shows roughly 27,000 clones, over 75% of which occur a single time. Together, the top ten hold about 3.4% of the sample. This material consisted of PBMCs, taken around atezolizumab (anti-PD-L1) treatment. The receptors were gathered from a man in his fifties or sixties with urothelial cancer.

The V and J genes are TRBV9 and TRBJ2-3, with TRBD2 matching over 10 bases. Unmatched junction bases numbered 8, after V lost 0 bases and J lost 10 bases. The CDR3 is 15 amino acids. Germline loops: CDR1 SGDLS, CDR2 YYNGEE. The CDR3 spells CASSVAGRLAGAQYF. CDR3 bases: TGTGCCAGCAGCGTAGCTGGGAGGCTAGCGGGAGCGCAGTATTTT.

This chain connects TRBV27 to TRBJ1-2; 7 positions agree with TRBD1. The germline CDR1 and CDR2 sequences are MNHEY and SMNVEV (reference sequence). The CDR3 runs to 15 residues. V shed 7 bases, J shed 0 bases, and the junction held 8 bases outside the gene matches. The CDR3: CASTNRQGPNYGYTF. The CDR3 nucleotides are TGTGCCAGCACCAACCGACAGGGTCCTAACTATGGCTACACCTTC.

The CDR3 loop is CASTNNRGQLYYGYTF. CDR3 sequence (DNA): TGTGCCAGCACGAACAACAGGGGGCAGCTATACTATGGCTACACCTTC. This rearrangement joins TRBV19 to TRBJ1-2, with TRBD1 matching over 9 bases. The CDR3 extends over 16 amino acids. CDR1 and CDR2 from the germline V gene are LNHDA and SQIVND (reference sequence). J lost 3 bases, V lost 9 bases, and 14 bases had no gene match.

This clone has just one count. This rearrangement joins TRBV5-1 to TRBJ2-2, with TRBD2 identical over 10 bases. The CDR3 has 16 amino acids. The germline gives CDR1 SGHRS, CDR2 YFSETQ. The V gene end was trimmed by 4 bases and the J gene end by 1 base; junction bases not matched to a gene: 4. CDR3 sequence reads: CASSPRTSGNTGELFF. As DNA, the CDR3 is TGCGCCAGCAGCCCTAGGACTAGCGGGAACACCGGGGAGCTGTTTTTT.

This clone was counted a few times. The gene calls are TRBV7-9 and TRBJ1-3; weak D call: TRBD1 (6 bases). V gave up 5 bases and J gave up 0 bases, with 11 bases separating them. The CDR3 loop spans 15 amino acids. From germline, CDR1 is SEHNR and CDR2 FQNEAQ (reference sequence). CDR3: CASSPGHPSGNTIYF. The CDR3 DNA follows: TGTGCCAGCAGCCCGGGACATCCCTCTGGAAACACCATATATTTT.

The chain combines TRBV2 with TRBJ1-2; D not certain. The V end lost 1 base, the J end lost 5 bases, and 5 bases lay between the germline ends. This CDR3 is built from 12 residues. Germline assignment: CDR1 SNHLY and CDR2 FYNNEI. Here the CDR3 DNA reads TGTGCCAGCAGTGAAGACTCATATGGCTACACCTTC. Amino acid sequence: CASSEDSYGYTF.

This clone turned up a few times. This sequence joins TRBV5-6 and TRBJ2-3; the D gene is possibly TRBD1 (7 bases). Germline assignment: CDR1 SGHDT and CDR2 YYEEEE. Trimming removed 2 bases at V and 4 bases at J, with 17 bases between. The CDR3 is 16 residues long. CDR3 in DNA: TGTGCCAGCAGCTTCCCAGGGGGAGGTATAGCAGATACGCAGTATTTT. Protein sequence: CASSFPGGGIADTQYF. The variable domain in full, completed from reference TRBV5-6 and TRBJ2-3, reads DAGVTQSPTHLIKTRGQQVTLRCSPKSGHDTVSWYQQALGQGPQFIFQYYEEEERQRGNFPDRFSGHQFPNYSSELNVNALLLGDSALYLCASSFPGGGIADTQYFGPGTRLTVL.

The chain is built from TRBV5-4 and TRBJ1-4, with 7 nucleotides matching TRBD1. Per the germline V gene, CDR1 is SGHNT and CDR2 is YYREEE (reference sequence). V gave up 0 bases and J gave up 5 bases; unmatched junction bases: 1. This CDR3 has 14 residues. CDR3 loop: CASSLGGGNEKLFF. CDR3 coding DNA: TGTGCCAGCAGCTTGGGAGGGGGCAATGAAAAACTGTTTTTT.